This T cell receptor beta chain was recovered during a study of graft-versus-host responses after intestinal transplantation. CDR1 is MNHGY and CDR2 is SAAAGT in the germline V gene. V trimming: 6 bases; J trimming: 2 bases; junction bases outside the gene matches: 12. There are 18 residues in the CDR3. Generated by immunoSEQ multiplex PCR, the TCRdb table keeps only in-frame clones and is missing some. The sample shows approximately 14,000 clones, approximately 32% of them seen only once. This rearrangement joins TRBV6-8 to TRBJ2-5; TRBD2 agrees at 13 bases. This sequence was found in a human patient who received an intestinal transplant. Here the sequenced sample was alloreactive CD4+ T cells from a mixed lymphocyte reaction culture, taken before intestinal transplant. This sample's subset: CFSE-low proliferating T cells sorted from roughly six-day pre-transplant mixed lymphocyte reaction (GvH or HvG direction). The CDR3 sequence is CASSPGAGLAGKQETQYF. The CDR3 DNA is TGTGCCAGCAGCCCCGGGGCGGGACTAGCGGGGAAGCAAGAGACCCAGTACTTC.